These 21 T cell receptor beta chains were all obtained from the same sample, sequenced in a study of T cells in women clearing cervical HPV infection. Measured with immunoSEQ multiplex PCR; TCRdb has only the in-frame clones, and not every one. The sample data list 15,000 or so clones. Input material: blood buffy coat. These receptors all come from a woman aged 18-69 years with a cervical HPV16 infection that either progressed to CIN3+ or cleared (not recorded which).

To note about this clone: The read ends 3 residues before the CDR3 terminus; that terminus is restored from the germline J gene. The chain combines TRBV2 with TRBJ2-7, with TRBD1 identical over 11 bases. Germline lookup yields CDR1 SNHLY and CDR2 FYNNEI. The CDR3 loop spans 14 amino acids. The trim removed 4 bases at V and 2 bases at J, leaving 1 base unmatched. The CDR3 sequence: CASSVDRGPYEQYF. The CDR3 bases that were read are TGTGCCAGCAGTGTGGACAGGGGGCCCTACGAG.

Frequency places this clone as medium-sized. The CDR3 sequence is CASSLGGYNSPLHF. CDR3 DNA (partial): TGTGCCAGCAGCCTTGGGGGCTACAATTCACCC. The rearrangement joins TRBV7-3 to TRBJ1-6; D may be TRBD1 (6 bases). The CDR3 is cut off 3 residues early in the read; its end comes from the germline J gene. With 5 bases removed from V and 7 bases from J, the gap between germline ends came to 12 bases. This CDR3 spans 14 amino acids. The germline CDR1 and CDR2 sequences are SGHTA and FQGTGA.

Of note for this clone: From the germline J gene comes the end of the CDR3, since the read stops 3 residues before it. The rearrangement joins TRBV12-3 or TRBV12-4 to TRBJ2-7, with D tentatively TRBD2 (6 bases). The V end was cut by 6 bases, the J end by 5 bases, with 14 bases between. The CDR3 spans 13 residues. The CDR3: CASRLAGRNEQYF. The CDR3 DNA, read in part, is TGTGCCAGCAGGCTTGCGGGAAGGAACGAG.

Regarding this clone: At one end, the junction sequence differs from germline, possibly due to a read error. The CDR3 goes on 3 residues after the read ends, and that part is filled in from the germline J gene. The rearrangement joins TRBV19 to TRBJ2-4; D is possibly TRBD1 (5 bases). This CDR3 contains 16 residues. Germline V gene lookup returns CDR1 LNHDA and CDR2 SQIVND (reference sequence). This CDR3 is CSSSIGAKGAKNIQYF. The DNA read from the CDR3 is TGTTCCAGTAGTATAGGGGCAAAGGGTGCCAAAAACATT.

Regarding this clone: The CDR3 is cut off 3 residues early in the read; its end comes from the germline J gene. The chain is built from TRBV20-1 and TRBJ2-2, with TRBD1 matching 7 bases. CDR3 length equals 13 residues. The germline V gene encodes CDR1 DFQATT and CDR2 SNEGSKA (reference sequence). J lost 6 bases, V lost 1 base, and 2 bases had no gene match. The CDR3 loop reads CSARGTGPGELFF. The sequenced part of the CDR3 DNA is TGCAGTGCTAGAGGGACAGGCCCCGGGGAG.

A remark on this clone: The junction departs from the called germline gene at one end, perhaps through a read error. The CDR3 goes on 3 residues after the read ends, and that part is filled in from the germline J gene. The rearrangement uses TRBV7-9 and TRBJ2-7; D might be TRBD2 (5 bases). From germline, CDR1 is SEHNR and CDR2 FQNEAQ (reference sequence). This CDR3 contains 11 residues. This chain's CDR3 is CTSSLEGEQYF. CDR3 DNA (partial): TGTACCAGCAGCTTAGAGGGCGAG.

As concerns this clone: The read gets to within 3 residues of the CDR3 end, and the germline J gene fills in the rest. V is TRBV7-3 and J is TRBJ2-5, with a possible D match to TRBD2 (7 bases). Germline CDR1 and CDR2: SGHTA and FQGTGA. V lost 4 bases to trimming and J lost 2 bases, with 14 bases between them. This CDR3 region has 15 residues. Partial CDR3 DNA: TGTGCCAGCAGCTCCTTGGGGGGGACACAAGAGACC. Protein product: CASSSLGGTQET. The entire CDR3 protein is CASSSLGGTQETQYF.

Of note for this clone: The CDR3 end falls 3 residues outside the read, so it is completed with the germline J gene. The V and J genes are TRBV20-1 and TRBJ1-1, with TRBD1 matching over 10 bases. The CDR3 runs 15 residues. Germline CDR1 and CDR2: DFQATT and SNEGSKA (reference sequence). Germline trimming cut 1 base from V and 6 bases from J; bases unmatched to any gene: 8. The covered CDR3 bases are TGCAGTGCTAGAGGACAGACAGGGGGCTATGCTGAA. Translation gives CSARGQTGGYAE. The CDR3 in full is CSARGQTGGYAEAFF.

Concerning this clone: The read stops 3 residues short of the end of the CDR3; the missing end is completed from the germline J gene. V usage is TRBV2 and J usage is TRBJ2-1; 12 nucleotides match TRBD2. This CDR3 region has 19 residues. With 7 bases clipped from V and 4 bases from J, the junction kept 17 bases outside the gene matches. CDR1 is SNHLY and CDR2 is FYNNEI in the germline V gene. The CDR3 bases that were read are TGTGCCAGCAATATACCGGGACTAGCGGGCCTCTTGGGGTACAATGAG. Translation gives CASNIPGLAGLLGYNE. Given in full, the CDR3 is CASNIPGLAGLLGYNEQFF.

As for this clone: Read sequence stops 3 residues before the CDR3 end, and the germline J gene provides the missing end. The V call is TRBV20-1, the J call TRBJ1-3; a weak D match, TRBD1 (5 bases). Trimming took 5 bases from V and 0 from J, leaving 14 bases between them. Germline V gene sequence: CDR1 DFQATT, CDR2 SNEGSKA (reference sequence). CDR3 length: 15 amino acids. CDR3 DNA (partial): TGCAGTGCTCAGAGGCGGGGGGGCTCTGGAAACACC. Amino acid sequence: CSAQRRGGSGNT. The whole CDR3 region reads CSAQRRGGSGNTIYF.

This clone is medium-sized by frequency. The observed sequence ends 3 residues before the CDR3 terminus, with the missing tail filled in from the germline J gene. The chain joins TRBV7-9 to TRBJ2-2; no clear D. Trimming took off 4 bases at V and 3 bases at J, with 3 bases between the two ends. This CDR3 is built from 12 residues. Germline values: CDR1 SEHNR, CDR2 FQNEAQ (reference sequence). CDR3 bases read: TGTGCCAGCAGCTCCGACACCGGGGAG. It yields the protein CASSSDTGE. The entire CDR3 protein is CASSSDTGELFF.

As concerns this clone: The read is 3 residues too short to cover the CDR3 end, so that end is filled in from the germline J gene. The chain has TRBV6-1 and TRBJ1-6, with D possibly matching TRBD1 (5 bases). CDR1 is MNHNS and CDR2 is SASEGT in the germline V gene. CDR3 length equals 14 residues. The V end was cut by 0 bases, the J end by 8 bases, with 8 bases between. The covered CDR3 bases are TGTGCCAGCAGTGAAGCGGTCAGGGATTCACCC. Encoded protein: CASSEAVRDSP. The entire CDR3 protein reads CASSEAVRDSPLHF.

Concerning this clone: The read ends 3 residues shy of where the CDR3 ends; the end is completed using the germline J gene. The chain is built from TRBV10-3 and TRBJ2-1, with 10 bases matching TRBD2. J was trimmed by 7 bases and V by 7 bases; bases with no gene match: 13. Germline V CDR1 and CDR2: ENHRY, SYGVKD. CDR3 length equals 16 residues. Partial CDR3 DNA: TGTGCCATCATAGGTGGGAGCGGGGGGGCGGTGAATGAG. As protein: CAIIGGSGGAVNE. The full-length CDR3 reads as CAIIGGSGGAVNEQFF.

CDR3 in amino acids: CASRGTGQGAHYGANVLTF. CDR3 DNA, as far as it was read: TGTGCCAGCAGGGGGACCGGACAGGGGGCGCACTATGGGGCCAACGTC. The gene calls are TRBV2 and TRBJ2-6; 11 positions agree with TRBD1. Read coverage stops 3 residues before the CDR3 terminus; the germline J gene supplies the remainder. The CDR3 extends over 19 amino acids. J was trimmed by 3 bases and V by 6 bases; bases with no gene match: 13. CDR1 SNHLY and CDR2 FYNNEI come from the germline V gene. Full variable domain (rest looked up from reference TRBV2 and TRBJ2-6): EPEVTQTPSHQVTQMGQEVILRCVPISNHLYFYWYRQILGQKVEFLVSFYNNEISEKSEIFDDQFSVERPDGSNFTLKIRSTKLEDSAMYFCASRGTGQGAHYGANVLTFGAGSRLTVL.

Comment on this clone: The read is 3 residues too short to cover the CDR3 end, so that end is filled in from the germline J gene. V is TRBV30 and J is TRBJ2-2; D may be TRBD1 (5 bases). Per germline, CDR1 GTSNPN and CDR2 SVGIG (reference sequence). The germline V and J ends were trimmed by 3 bases and 5 bases, with 13 bases remaining between them. The CDR3 runs to 14 residues. The CDR3 spells CAWRWGRATGELFF. CDR3 DNA (partial): TGTGCCTGGAGATGGGGCAGGGCTACCGGGGAG.

Turning to this clone: The CDR3 extends 3 residues past the end of the read, so its final part is completed from the germline J gene. The rearrangement joins TRBV27 to TRBJ2-7, with 7 positions matching TRBD1. Germline CDR1 is MNHEY and CDR2 is SMNVEV (reference sequence). V dropped 5 bases and J dropped 3; count of bases not matched to a gene: 7. CDR3 size: 14 residues. CDR3 bases read: TGTGCCAGCAGTCTAGGGACAGCCCACTACGAG. Protein product: CASSLGTAHYE. The whole CDR3 is CASSLGTAHYEQYF.

Note on this clone: The read stops 3 residues short of the end of the CDR3; the missing end is completed from the germline J gene. The chain links TRBV11-2 to TRBJ1-1; D is perhaps TRBD1 (5 bases). This CDR3 comprises 14 residues. Germline CDR1 is SGHAT and CDR2 is FQNNGV. Trimming stripped 3 bases from V and 6 bases from J, with 14 bases between. CDR3 in amino acids: CASSFYWGGAEAFF. The DNA read from the CDR3 is TGTGCCAGCAGCTTTTACTGGGGGGGAGCTGAA. Variable domain in full (rest from reference TRBV11-2 and TRBJ1-1): EAGVAQSPRYKIIEKRQSVAFWCNPISGHATLYWYQQILGQGPKLLIQFQNNGVVDDSQLPKDRFSAERLKGVDSTLKIQPAKLEDSAVYLCASSFYWGGAEAFFGQGTRLTVV.

As concerns this clone: Read data end 3 residues before the CDR3 end; the end is taken from the germline J gene. The chain joins TRBV7-2 to TRBJ1-5, with D tentatively TRBD1 (6 bases). V was cut by 5 bases and J by 5 bases, with 10 bases left in between. This CDR3 contains 13 residues. Germline V lookup: CDR1 SGHTA, CDR2 FQGNSA. CDR3 sequence reads: CASSDTGYQPQHF. The CDR3 bases that were read are TGTGCCAGCAGCGATACAGGGTATCAGCCC.

As concerns this clone: From the germline J gene comes the end of the CDR3, since the read stops 3 residues before it. The chain recombines TRBV5-1 with TRBJ2-1, with TRBD1 matching over 9 bases. Per germline, CDR1 SGHRS and CDR2 YFSETQ. Trimming cost V 2 bases and J 4 bases; bases outside gene matches: 4. This CDR3 is 15 amino acids long. CDR3 DNA, as far as it was read: TGCGCCAGCAGCTTACAGGGGGCAAGGTACAATGAG. It yields the protein CASSLQGARYNE. The entire CDR3 protein is CASSLQGARYNEQFF.

Worth noting for this clone: The CDR3 extends 3 residues past the end of the read, so its final part is completed from the germline J gene. The chain joins TRBV12-3 or TRBV12-4 to TRBJ2-2; D could derive from TRBD1 or TRBD2 (6 bases each). The CDR3 extends over 13 amino acids. V was cut by 8 bases and J by 4 bases, with 11 bases left in between. The covered CDR3 bases are TGTGCCAGCCAAGGAGGGGGCACCGGGGAG. Its protein product is CASQGGGTGE. The entire CDR3 protein is CASQGGGTGELFF.

Points on this clone: The CDR3 extends 3 residues past the end of the read, so its final part is completed from the germline J gene. V and J are TRBV14 and TRBJ1-5; a weak D match, TRBD1 (6 bases). This CDR3 has 16 residues. V was cut by 1 base and J by 3 bases, with 13 bases left in between. Germline V gene data show CDR1 as SGHDN and CDR2 as FVKESK. The CDR3 protein is CASSQATGKPNQPQHF. The part of the CDR3 DNA that was read is TGTGCCAGCAGCCAAGCAACAGGGAAACCCAATCAGCCC.